This T cell receptor (beta chain) was identified during a study of blood T cell repertoires in COVID-19. This clone was picked up a small number of times. With 6 bases clipped from V and 8 bases from J, the junction kept 7 bases outside the gene matches. CDR1 is MDHEN, CDR2 SYDVKM, per germline. The length of the CDR3 is 13 residues. Sequenced by immunoSEQ multiplex PCR; TCRdb stores in-frame clones only, minus some. The sample holds 200,000 to 250,000 clones, about four fifths seen once. The chain has TRBV28 and TRBJ1-5; 7 bases are a match to TRBD1. The receptor's source is a woman older than 75 with acute or convalescent COVID-19. Sequencing input: peripheral blood. The CDR3 DNA is TGTGCCAGCAGAGTACAGGGGATGAAGCCCCAGCATTTT. Encoded protein: CASRVQGMKPQHF.